This T cell receptor beta chain was sequenced in a study of blood T cell repertoires in COVID-19. Overall study context: COVID-19 samples collected from the United States, Italy and Spain covered acute and convalescent phases. PBMCs, B-cell-depleted T cells, or T cells were the source of the cDNA or gDNA that made up the material.

The germline V gene encodes CDR1 SGHKS and CDR2 YYEKEE (reference sequence). The CDR3 extends over 16 amino acids. V was pared by 4 bases and J by 7 bases, with 11 bases of the junction left unmatched. Authors' data handling: Using reference gene primer amplification, nucleated cell counts were estimated. The method was immunoSEQ multiplex PCR; TCRdb's version includes in-frame clones alone and lacks a portion of them. V, J and clone size are taken as reported in that table, and D and trimming were inferred from the DNA itself. The table has around 300,000 clones, almost 90% seen once. The sample taken for sequencing was peripheral blood. This receptor was identified in a woman aged 40 to 50 with COVID-19, enrolled during active disease. V and J are TRBV5-5 and TRBJ1-5; 10 bases fit TRBD1. This CDR3 is CASSPPGQGIGQPQHF. CDR3 sequence (DNA): TGTGCCAGCAGCCCGCCGGGACAGGGGATTGGGCAGCCCCAGCATTTT.